Following are 7 T cell receptor beta chains from one sample sequenced in a study of vaccination and CD4 T cells after COVID-19. Noted treatment: approximately 9-day PBMC culture with coronavirus spike peptide pools or control peptides (ViraFEST assay). An Oncomine TCR Beta short-read assay was used to sequence the DNA from cultured CD4+ T cells. TCRdb re-derived calls from the PCR reads in MiXCR, one entry per CDR3 protein. Of about 2,500 distinct CDR3 sequences in the sample, under 35% are singletons; the top ten hold 45%. These receptors have no known antigen. Sequenced: CD4+ T cells from blood, cultured in vitro. The receptors come from a human donor who had recovered from COVID-19.

This clonotype was observed a single time. V gene TRBV6-1 combines with J gene TRBJ2-5; 11 nucleotides line up with TRBD2. V lost 5 bases to trimming and J lost 2 bases; unmatched junction nucleotides: 4. Germline V gene sequence: CDR1 MNHNS, CDR2 SASEGT. The CDR3 spans 15 residues. CDR3 nucleotide sequence: TGTGCCAGCAGTACCCCTAGCGGGGGGCAAGAGACCCAGTACTTC. It specifies CASSTPSGGQETQYF.

This clonotype was seen more than once but under ten times. V is TRBV19 and J is TRBJ1-1, with D unresolved. Trimming stripped 6 bases from V and 1 base from J, with 6 bases between. CDR1 and CDR2 (germline): LNHDA, SQIVND (reference sequence). This CDR3 has 12 residues. The CDR3 region has the DNA TGTGCCAGTAGCTTCCCGAACACTGAAGCTTTCTTT. Translating gives CASSFPNTEAFF.

The chain joins TRBV6-1 to TRBJ1-1; 11 positions match TRBD1. V trimming: 5 bases; J trimming: 3 bases; junction bases outside the gene matches: 8. Germline V gene lookup returns CDR1 MNHNS and CDR2 SASEGT. The CDR3 is 16 amino acids. DNA of the CDR3: TGTGCCAGCAGTCCTCAGGACAGGGGGCCGTACACTGAAGCTTTCTTT. Residues: CASSPQDRGPYTEAFF.

The table lists this clonotype with a few counts. The chain is built from TRBV6-5 and TRBJ1-5; D not certain. The CDR3 is 14 amino acids. Trimming pared 2 bases from V and 4 bases from J, leaving 9 bases between. Germline V gene lookup returns CDR1 MNHEY and CDR2 SVGAGI. The chain's CDR3 is CASSYRVPNQPQHF. The DNA for the CDR3 is TGTGCCAGCAGTTACAGGGTCCCTAATCAGCCCCAGCATTTT.

This clonotype was seen a handful of times. The genes are TRBV10-3 and TRBJ2-3; TRBD1 matches at 9 bases. V shed 10 bases and J 2 bases; nucleotides not matched to a gene: 4. Germline V gene sequence: CDR1 ENHRY, CDR2 SYGVKD. This CDR3 is built from 13 residues. The CDR3 sequence: CASGQGHTDTQYF. The CDR3 DNA sequence: TGTGCCAGCGGACAGGGGCACACAGATACGCAGTATTTT.

This chain uses TRBV7-3 with TRBJ2-2; D gene unclear. The CDR3 runs 12 residues. Germline CDR1 and CDR2: SGHTA and FQGTGA. Trimming cost V 6 bases and J 6 bases, with 8 bases left between them. CDR3 bases: TGTGCCAGCAGTCTATCGGCCGGGGAGCTGTTTTTT. Translating it yields CASSLSAGELFF.

The chain carries TRBV30 and TRBJ1-2; D unclear. Looked up from germline, CDR1 is GTSNPN and CDR2 is SVGIG (reference sequence). Trimming pared 3 bases from V and 8 bases from J, leaving 16 bases between. The CDR3 consists of 13 residues. CDR3 protein: CAWSSEAAQGYTF. The CDR3 coding sequence is TGTGCCTGGAGCTCCGAGGCAGCACAGGGCTACACCTTC.